This T cell receptor (beta chain) was sequenced during a study of blood T cells in healthy people across ages. Germline loops: CDR1 DFQATT, CDR2 SNEGSKA (reference sequence). With V trimmed by 5 bases and J by 1 base, 11 bases remained unmatched. This CDR3 has 16 residues. Next came a second PCR, run for roughly 6 to 11 cycles, which used a sample-barcoded 5' primer along with a J-beta primer mix. One entry per CDR3 protein results from TCRdb running MiXCR on the 5' RACE reads. The sample has approximately 780,000 distinct CDR3 sequences, approximately 24% seen once. The same specimen was also included in a second study, on T cells of mothers and their children.

What was sequenced was blood. This TCR was recovered from a boy aged 5-17 years in good health. The V and J genes are TRBV20-1 and TRBJ2-4; 7 bases fit TRBD2. CDR3 coding DNA: TGCAGTGCTGGGTTTTGGAGCGGGGCGGCCAAAAACATTCAGTACTTC. Residues: CSAGFWSGAAKNIQYF.